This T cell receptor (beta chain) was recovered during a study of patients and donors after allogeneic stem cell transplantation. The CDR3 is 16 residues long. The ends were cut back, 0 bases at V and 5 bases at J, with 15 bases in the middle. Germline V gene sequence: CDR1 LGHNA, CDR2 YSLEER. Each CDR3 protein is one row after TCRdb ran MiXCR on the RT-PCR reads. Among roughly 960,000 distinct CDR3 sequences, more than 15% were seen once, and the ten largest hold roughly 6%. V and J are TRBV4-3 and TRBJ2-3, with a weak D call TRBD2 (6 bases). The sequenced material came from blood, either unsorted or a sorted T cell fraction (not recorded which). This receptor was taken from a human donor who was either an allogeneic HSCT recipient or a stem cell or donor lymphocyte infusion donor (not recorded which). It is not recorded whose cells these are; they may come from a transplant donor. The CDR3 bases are TGCGCCAGCAGCCAAGATTGGGGACTGGGCGGAGATACGCAGTATTTT. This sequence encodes CASSQDWGLGGDTQYF.